Below, 10 T cell receptor beta chains from the same sample are listed, as sequenced in a study of identical twins listed by TCRdb under 2016. Preparation of the library involved 5' RACE. These reads were obtained on an Illumina HiSeq 2000. TCRdb trimmed the raw reads at Q25, called clones with MiXCR and kept productive beta chains. Each record represents a unique CDR3 protein, reported with the most common genes and DNA among its rows. For this sample the table gives roughly 630,000 distinct CDR3 sequences, of which about 7.1% were detected only once. The ten biggest clones cover roughly 1.6% of the sample. This sample was shared with a second study, whose subject was yellow fever vaccine responses in identical twins.

Sequenced sample: PBMCs. The receptors come from a young woman in good health.

This clonotype came up a few times. This CDR3 reads CASSLAGSPLHF. The DNA for the CDR3 is TGTGCCAGCAGTTTGGCAGGTTCACCCCTCCACTTT. The J gene is TRBJ1-6, the V gene TRBV6-5; no clear D. Trimming shortened V by 4 bases and J by 9 bases, and 7 bases separated the two germline ends. Germline V gene data show CDR1 as MNHEY and CDR2 as SVGAGI. CDR3 length: 12 residues.

This clonotype was seen a handful of times. This chain uses TRBV20-1 with TRBJ2-7; 8 positions match TRBD2. The germline V gene has CDR1 DFQATT and CDR2 SNEGSKA (reference sequence). The CDR3 has 16 amino acids. With V trimmed by 7 bases and J by 0 bases, 14 bases remained unmatched. CDR3 coding DNA: TGCAGTGTCCCCGGGAGGGGCGGGGCGCTCTCCTACGAGCAGTACTTC. Protein sequence: CSVPGRGGALSYEQYF.

The chain links TRBV12-3 or TRBV12-4 to TRBJ1-2; TRBD1 matches at 9 bases. The CDR3 length is 14 residues. The junction had 8 bases not matched to a gene; V was cut back by 6 bases and J by 6 bases. The CDR3 loop is CASSPRGQGNGYTF. The CDR3 nucleotides read TGTGCCAGCAGCCCTAGGGGACAGGGAAATGGCTACACCTTC.

This clonotype was counted a few times. The chain has TRBV27 and TRBJ2-5; 8 bases align to TRBD1. CDR1 is MNHEY, CDR2 SMNVEV, per germline (reference sequence). The CDR3 extends over 16 amino acids. V was clipped by 3 bases and J by 9 bases; unmatched bases: 15. The CDR3 nucleotides read TGTGCCAGCAGTTTGGGAACCGGGACAGGTGAATTCGCCCAGTACTTC. Its translation: CASSLGTGTGEFAQYF.

The gene calls are TRBV20-1 and TRBJ2-7, with no clear D. V was trimmed by 3 bases and J by 2 bases, leaving 8 bases between them. The CDR3 runs 12 residues. In germline, CDR1 is DFQATT, CDR2 SNEGSKA (reference sequence). CDR3 in amino acids: CSASSQPYEQYF. The CDR3 DNA is TGCAGTGCTAGCAGTCAACCCTACGAGCAGTACTTC.

The table lists this clonotype with a few counts. The J gene is TRBJ2-1, the V gene TRBV7-2, with a weak D call TRBD2 (6 bases). This CDR3 is 13 amino acids long. V was shortened by 8 bases and J by 4 bases, with 12 bases between the two germline ends. The germline gives CDR1 SGHTA, CDR2 FQGNSA. CDR3 loop: CASVAGPYNEQFF. The CDR3 coding sequence is TGTGCCAGCGTGGCGGGGCCTTACAATGAGCAGTTCTTC.

The genes are TRBV3-1 and TRBJ2-1; weak D call: TRBD1 (5 bases). This CDR3 is 19 amino acids long. Per germline, CDR1 LGHDT and CDR2 YNNKEL (reference sequence). V lost 11 bases and J 1 base, leaving 30 bases between the germline ends. The CDR3 DNA reads as TGTGCCTGCGGCTCAGTTCTTAGGGGCCTGGGTATATCCTACAATGAGCAGTTCTTC. Protein product: CACGSVLRGLGISYNEQFF.

This clonotype has only a few counts. This sequence joins TRBV20-1 and TRBJ2-2; maybe TRBD2 (7 bases). This CDR3 spans 18 amino acids. Germline V CDR1 and CDR2: DFQATT, SNEGSKA (reference sequence). With 3 bases removed from V and 0 bases from J, the gap between germline ends came to 20 bases. The CDR3 reads CSARGGAGSLPNTGELFF. The CDR3 coding sequence is TGCAGTGCTAGGGGGGGGGCAGGGTCCCTCCCGAACACCGGGGAGCTGTTTTTT.

This clonotype was seen ten or more times. The chain combines TRBV10-3 with TRBJ1-5; 9 nucleotides line up with TRBD1. Trimming at V came to 6 bases and at J to 5 bases, leaving 5 bases not matched to a gene. Per the germline V gene, CDR1 is ENHRY and CDR2 is SYGVKD. CDR3 length: 14 amino acids. The CDR3, as DNA: TGTGCCATCAGCAAGACAGGGGGGGATCAGCCCCAGCATTTT. Protein product: CAISKTGGDQPQHF.

A few counts support this clonotype. J is TRBJ2-1 and V is TRBV20-1; weak D call: TRBD2 (6 bases). Germline V lookup: CDR1 DFQATT, CDR2 SNEGSKA (reference sequence). The CDR3 has 14 residues. V gave up 4 bases and J gave up 5 bases, with 15 bases separating them. CDR3 protein: CSATRDSGHNEQFF. The CDR3 DNA sequence: TGCAGTGCTACCCGGGACTCGGGCCACAATGAGCAGTTCTTC.